This T cell receptor beta chain is from a study of T cell changes during pregnancy in multiple sclerosis. The repertoire was sequenced with immunoSEQ multiplex PCR; TCRdb's copy has only in-frame clones and lacks some. The sample lists about 32,000 clones; roughly 87% were seen once. Trimming took off 3 bases at V and 7 bases at J, with 13 bases between the two ends. The V gene's germline CDR1 is MNHEY and CDR2 SMNVEV (reference sequence). This CDR3 contains 14 residues. The sample consisted of CD8+ T cells from peripheral blood mononuclear cells, taken in the second trimester of pregnancy. The chain couples TRBV27 to TRBJ1-5; possibly TRBD1 for D (5 bases). The clonotype comes from a female donor with multiple sclerosis, enrolled in a pregnancy study. CDR3 amino acids: CASSLGGVAQPQHF. In DNA, the CDR3 is TGTGCCAGCAGTTTGGGAGGGGTGGCGCAGCCCCAGCATTTT.